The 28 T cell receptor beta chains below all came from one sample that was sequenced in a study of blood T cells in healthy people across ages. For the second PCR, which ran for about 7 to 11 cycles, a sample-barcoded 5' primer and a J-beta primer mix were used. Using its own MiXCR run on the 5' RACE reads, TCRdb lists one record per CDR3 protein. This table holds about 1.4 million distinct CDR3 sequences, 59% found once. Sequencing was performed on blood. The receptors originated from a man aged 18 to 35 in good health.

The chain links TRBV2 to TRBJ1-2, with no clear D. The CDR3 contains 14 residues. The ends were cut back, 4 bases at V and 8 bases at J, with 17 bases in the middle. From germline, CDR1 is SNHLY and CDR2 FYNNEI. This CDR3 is CASSVNRRNRGYTF. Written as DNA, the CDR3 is TGTGCCAGCAGTGTCAATAGACGGAATAGGGGCTACACCTTC.

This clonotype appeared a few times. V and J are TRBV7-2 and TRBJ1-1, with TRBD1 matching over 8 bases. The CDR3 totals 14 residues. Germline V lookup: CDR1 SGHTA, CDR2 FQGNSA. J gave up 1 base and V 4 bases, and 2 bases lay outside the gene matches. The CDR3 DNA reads TGTGCCAGCAGCTCTACAGGGGGGAACACTGAAGCTTTCTTT. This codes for CASSSTGGNTEAFF.

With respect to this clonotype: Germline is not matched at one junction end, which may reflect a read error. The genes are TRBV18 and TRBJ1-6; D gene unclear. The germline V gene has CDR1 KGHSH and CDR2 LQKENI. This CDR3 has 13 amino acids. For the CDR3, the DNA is TGTGCCAGCTCACCGTCCTTTAATTCACCCCTCCACTTT. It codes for CASSPSFNSPLHF.

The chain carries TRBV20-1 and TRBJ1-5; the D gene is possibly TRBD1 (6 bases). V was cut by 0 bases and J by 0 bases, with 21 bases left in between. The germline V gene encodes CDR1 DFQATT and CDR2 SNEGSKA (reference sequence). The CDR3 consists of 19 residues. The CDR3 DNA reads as TGCAGTGCTAGAGATGACTGGCGACAGGAGGGATATAGCAATCAGCCCCAGCATTTT. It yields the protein CSARDDWRQEGYSNQPQHF.

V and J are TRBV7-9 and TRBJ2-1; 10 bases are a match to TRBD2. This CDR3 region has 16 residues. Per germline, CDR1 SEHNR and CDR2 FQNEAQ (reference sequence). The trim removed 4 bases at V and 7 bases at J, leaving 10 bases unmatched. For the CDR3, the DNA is TGTGCCAGCAGCTCCTTTGGGACTAGCGCTCTAAATGAGCAGTTCTTC. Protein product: CASSSFGTSALNEQFF.

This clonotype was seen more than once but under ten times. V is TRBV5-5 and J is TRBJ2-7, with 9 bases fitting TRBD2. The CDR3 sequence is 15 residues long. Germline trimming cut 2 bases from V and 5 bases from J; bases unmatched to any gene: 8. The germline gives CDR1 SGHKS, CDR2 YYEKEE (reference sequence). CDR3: CASSLLVAGAHEQYF. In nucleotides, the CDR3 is TGTGCCAGCAGCTTACTAGTAGCGGGAGCCCACGAGCAGTACTTC.

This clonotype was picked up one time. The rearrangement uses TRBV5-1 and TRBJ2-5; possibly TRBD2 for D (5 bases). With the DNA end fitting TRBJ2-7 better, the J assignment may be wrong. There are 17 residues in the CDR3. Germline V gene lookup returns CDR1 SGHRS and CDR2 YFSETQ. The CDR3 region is CASSLARRVTPPDEQYF. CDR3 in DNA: TGCGCCAGCAGCTTGGCCAGGCGGGTAACTCCCCCCGACGAGCAGTACTTC.

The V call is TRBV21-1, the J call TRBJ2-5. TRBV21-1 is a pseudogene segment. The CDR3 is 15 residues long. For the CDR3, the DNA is TGTGCCAGCAGTGATAGCCATAGGGAACAAGAGACCCAGTACTTC. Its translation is CASSDSHREQETQYF.

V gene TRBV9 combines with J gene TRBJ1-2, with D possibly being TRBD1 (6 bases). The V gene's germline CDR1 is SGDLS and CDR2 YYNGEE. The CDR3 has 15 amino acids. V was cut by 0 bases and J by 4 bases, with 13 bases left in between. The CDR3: CASSVDQDRLYGYTF. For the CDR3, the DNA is TGTGCCAGCAGCGTAGACCAGGACAGACTCTATGGCTACACCTTC.

CDR3 in DNA: TGCGCCAGCAGTCGAAGCTGGGCAAGCTATGGCTACACCTTC. It translates to CASSRSWASYGYTF. The chain employs TRBV4-1 and TRBJ1-2; D is uncertain. V was shortened by 6 bases and J by 4 bases, with 15 bases between the two germline ends. Germline V gene sequence: CDR1 MGHRA, CDR2 YSYEKL. The length of the CDR3 is 14 residues.

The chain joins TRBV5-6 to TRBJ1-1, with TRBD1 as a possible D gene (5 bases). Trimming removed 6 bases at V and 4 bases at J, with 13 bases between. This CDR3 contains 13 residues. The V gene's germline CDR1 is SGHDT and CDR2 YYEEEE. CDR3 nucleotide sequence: TGTGCCAGCATTGAGGGGTTTGGCACTGAAGCTTTCTTT. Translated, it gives CASIEGFGTEAFF.

This chain's CDR3 is CASSLIWYQPQHF. The CDR3 DNA is TGTGCCAGCAGCTTAATATGGTATCAGCCCCAGCATTTT. The chain carries TRBV7-2 and TRBJ1-5, with D unresolved. The germline gives CDR1 SGHTA, CDR2 FQGNSA. CDR3 length equals 13 residues. Trimming removed 2 bases at V and 5 bases at J, with 7 bases between.

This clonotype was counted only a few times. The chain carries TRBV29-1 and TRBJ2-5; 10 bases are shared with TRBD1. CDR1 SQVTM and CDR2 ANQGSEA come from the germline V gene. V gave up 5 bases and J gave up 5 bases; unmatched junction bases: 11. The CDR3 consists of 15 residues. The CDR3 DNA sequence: TGCAGCGTTAAAACCGGGACAGGGGCCTTGGAGACCCAGTACTTC. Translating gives CSVKTGTGALETQYF.

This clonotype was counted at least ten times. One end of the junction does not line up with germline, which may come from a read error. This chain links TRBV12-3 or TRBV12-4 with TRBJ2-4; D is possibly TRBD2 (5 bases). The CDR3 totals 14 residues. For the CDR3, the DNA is TGCGCCAGCAGCTTGGCAGGAGGCAAAAACATTCAGTACTTC. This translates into CASSLAGGKNIQYF.

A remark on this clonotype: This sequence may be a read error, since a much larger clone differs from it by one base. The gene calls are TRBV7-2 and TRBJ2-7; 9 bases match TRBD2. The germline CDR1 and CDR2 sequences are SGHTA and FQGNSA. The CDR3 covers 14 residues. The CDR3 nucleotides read TGTGTCAGCAGCTTAGCGGGAGAAATTTACGAGCAGTACTTC. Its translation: CVSSLAGEIYEQYF.

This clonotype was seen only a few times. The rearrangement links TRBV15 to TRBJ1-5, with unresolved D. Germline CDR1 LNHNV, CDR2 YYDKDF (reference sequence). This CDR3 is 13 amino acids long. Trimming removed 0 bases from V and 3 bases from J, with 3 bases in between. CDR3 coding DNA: TGTGCCACCAGCAGAGATCCCAATCAGCCCCAGCATTTT. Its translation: CATSRDPNQPQHF. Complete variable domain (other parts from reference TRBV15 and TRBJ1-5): DAMVIQNPRYQVTQFGKPVTLSCSQTLNHNVMYWYQQKSSQAPKLLFHYYDKDFNNEADTPDNFQSRRPNTSFCFLDIRSPGLGDTAMYLCATSRDPNQPQHFGDGTRLSIL.

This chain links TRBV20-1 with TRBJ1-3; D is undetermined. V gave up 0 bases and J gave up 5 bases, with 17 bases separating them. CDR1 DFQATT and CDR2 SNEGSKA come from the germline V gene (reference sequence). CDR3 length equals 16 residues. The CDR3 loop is CSARDCKAGRRNTIYF. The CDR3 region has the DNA TGCAGTGCTAGAGATTGCAAGGCTGGCAGGAGAAACACCATATATTTT.

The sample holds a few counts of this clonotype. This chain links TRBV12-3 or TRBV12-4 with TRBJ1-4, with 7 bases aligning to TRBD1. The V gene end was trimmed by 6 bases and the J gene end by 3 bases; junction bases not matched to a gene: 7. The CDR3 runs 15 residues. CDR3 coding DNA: TGTGCCAGCAGCCTCCGACAGGGCCCTAATGAAAAACTGTTTTTT. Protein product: CASSLRQGPNEKLFF.

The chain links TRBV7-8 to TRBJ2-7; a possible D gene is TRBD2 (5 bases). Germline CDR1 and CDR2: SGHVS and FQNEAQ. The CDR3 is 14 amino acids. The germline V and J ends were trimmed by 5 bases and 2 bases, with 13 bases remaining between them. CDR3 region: CASSLQRRPYEQYF. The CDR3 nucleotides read TGTGCCAGCAGCCTACAGAGGAGGCCCTACGAGCAGTACTTC.

CDR3 nucleotide sequence: TGCGCCAGCAGTTTTTTTGCGGGACAGGGCACTGAAGCTTTCTTT. It encodes CASSFFAGQGTEAFF. V gene TRBV4-1 combines with J gene TRBJ1-1; TRBD1 agrees at 9 bases. The CDR3 spans 15 residues. V lost 6 bases to trimming and J lost 4 bases; unmatched junction nucleotides: 9. Per germline, CDR1 MGHRA and CDR2 YSYEKL.

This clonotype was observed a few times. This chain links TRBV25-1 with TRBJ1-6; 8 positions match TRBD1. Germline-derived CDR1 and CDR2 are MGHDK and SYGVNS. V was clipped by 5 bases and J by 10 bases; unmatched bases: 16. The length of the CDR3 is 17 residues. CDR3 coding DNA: TGTGCCAGCAGTCCCGGACAGGGCTTCCCAAGTGGCTCACCCCTCCACTTT. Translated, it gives CASSPGQGFPSGSPLHF.

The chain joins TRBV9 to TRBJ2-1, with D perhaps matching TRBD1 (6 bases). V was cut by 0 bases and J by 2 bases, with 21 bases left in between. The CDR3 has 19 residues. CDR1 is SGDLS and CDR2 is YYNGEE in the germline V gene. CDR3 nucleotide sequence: TGTGCCAGCAGCGTAGGGTTCGTTCAGGGGATAAGGACCTACAATGAGCAGTTCTTC. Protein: CASSVGFVQGIRTYNEQFF.

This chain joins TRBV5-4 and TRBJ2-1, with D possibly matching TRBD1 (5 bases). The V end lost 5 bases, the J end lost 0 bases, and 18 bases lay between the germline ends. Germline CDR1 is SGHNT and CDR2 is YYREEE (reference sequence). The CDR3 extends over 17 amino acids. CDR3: CASRPTLDSRSYNEQFF. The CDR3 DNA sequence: TGTGCCAGCAGACCCACTCTAGACAGTCGCTCCTACAATGAGCAGTTCTTC.

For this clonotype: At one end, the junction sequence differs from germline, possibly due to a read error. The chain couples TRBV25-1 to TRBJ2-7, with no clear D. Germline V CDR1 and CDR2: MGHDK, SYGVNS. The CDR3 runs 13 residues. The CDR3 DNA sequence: TGTGCCGGCAGCCTAGACTCCATCTACGAGCAGTACTTC. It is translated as CAGSLDSIYEQYF.

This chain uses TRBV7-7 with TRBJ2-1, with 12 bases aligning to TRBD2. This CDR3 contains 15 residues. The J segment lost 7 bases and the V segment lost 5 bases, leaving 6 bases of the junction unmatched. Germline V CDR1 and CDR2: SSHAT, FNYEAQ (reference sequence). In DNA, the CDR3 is TGTGCCAGCAGCGGCGCCCTAGCGGGGGGGAATGAGCAGTTCTTC. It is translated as CASSGALAGGNEQFF.

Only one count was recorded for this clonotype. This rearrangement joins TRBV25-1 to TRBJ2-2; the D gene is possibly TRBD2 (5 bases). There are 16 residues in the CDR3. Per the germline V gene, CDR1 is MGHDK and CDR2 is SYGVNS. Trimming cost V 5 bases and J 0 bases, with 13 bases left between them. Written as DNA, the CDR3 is TGTGCCAGCAGTAGCGGACTCAGCGCGAACACCGGGGAGCTGTTTTTT. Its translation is CASSSGLSANTGELFF. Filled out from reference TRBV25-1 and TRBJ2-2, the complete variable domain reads EADIYQTPRYLVIGTGKKITLECSQTMGHDKMYWYQQDPGMELHLIHYSYGVNSTEKGDLSSESTVSRIRTEHFPLTLESARPSHTSQYLCASSSGLSANTGELFFGEGSRLTVL.

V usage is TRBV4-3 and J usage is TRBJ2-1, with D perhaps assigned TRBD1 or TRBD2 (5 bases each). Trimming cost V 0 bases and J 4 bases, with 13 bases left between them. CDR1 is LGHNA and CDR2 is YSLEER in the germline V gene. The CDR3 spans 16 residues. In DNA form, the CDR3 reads TGCGCCAGCAGCCAAGATCCGGGGACCCTTTACAATGAGCAGTTCTTC. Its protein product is CASSQDPGTLYNEQFF.

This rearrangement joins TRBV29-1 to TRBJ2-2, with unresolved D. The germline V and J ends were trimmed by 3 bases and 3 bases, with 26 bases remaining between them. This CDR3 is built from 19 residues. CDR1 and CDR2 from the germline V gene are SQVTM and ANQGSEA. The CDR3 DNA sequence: TGCAGCGTTGAGGTCCAAAAGCGAGTCCGAATCAAACACACCGGGGAGCTGTTTTTT. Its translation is CSVEVQKRVRIKHTGELFF.